These 3 T cell receptor beta chains share one sample of origin, sequenced in a study of T-cell reconstitution after alpha-beta-depleted transplantation in children. Unique molecular identifiers were incorporated into the prepared TCRbeta library. From the PCR reads, TCRdb called clonotypes with MiXCR, one entry per CDR3 protein. The sample contains about 190,000 distinct CDR3 sequences, around 10% of which appear only once. The sample in question was PBMCs, obtained before TCRalphabeta/CD19-depleted stem cell transplant. These receptor sequences come from a boy between 2 and 10 years old with acute myeloid leukemia, due to receive a stem cell transplant.

This clonotype occurred many times. The V gene is TRBV11-2, the J gene TRBJ2-3; TRBD2 is a possible D gene (6 bases). Germline V lookup: CDR1 SGHAT, CDR2 FQNNGV. The CDR3 loop spans 15 amino acids. V was cut by 5 bases and J by 2 bases, with 14 bases left in between. In nucleotides, the CDR3 is TGTGCCAGCAGCCACACTAGCTTGTCCACAGATACGCAGTATTTT. Translating gives CASSHTSLSTDTQYF.

Many counts were recorded for this clonotype. V and J are TRBV20-1 and TRBJ2-5; D possibly corresponds to TRBD2 (6 bases). This CDR3 has 12 residues. Deletions cut 3 bases from V and 11 bases from J, with 16 bases between. The V gene's germline CDR1 is DFQATT and CDR2 SNEGSKA (reference sequence). The CDR3, as DNA: TGCAGTGCTAGCGGGCTAGCGAGATTACAGTACTTC. Translated, it gives CSASGLARLQYF.

V gene TRBV4-1 combines with J gene TRBJ1-1, with 7 bases that match TRBD1. In germline, CDR1 is MGHRA, CDR2 YSYEKL. V dropped 6 bases and J dropped 5; count of bases not matched to a gene: 9. The CDR3 is 14 residues long. The CDR3 loop is CASSGDRVKTEAFF. In DNA form, the CDR3 reads TGCGCCAGCAGTGGAGACAGGGTTAAGACTGAAGCTTTCTTT.